The 5 T cell receptor beta chains reported below all come from one sample, sequenced in a study of T cells in Graves' hyperthyroidism and ophthalmopathy. Authors of the study amplified TCR beta CDR3 regions from RNA transcripts. The TCR CDR3 was amplified in a first-round RT-PCR using the HTBI primer set. TCRdb used MiXCR to reprocess the multiplex PCR reads, holding one entry per CDR3 protein. The table records roughly 500,000 distinct CDR3 sequences, under 60% of them present only once. Source material: peripheral blood or thyroid tissue (not recorded which). These receptors were collected from an adult woman with Graves' disease, either hyperthyroidism or ophthalmopathy (not recorded which).

This clonotype occurred a few times. This chain connects TRBV20-1 to TRBJ2-2, with TRBD2 matching 9 bases. The V gene's germline CDR1 is DFQATT and CDR2 SNEGSKA (reference sequence). The V and J ends lost 3 bases and 5 bases, in that order; junction bases with no gene match: 4. The CDR3 is made up of 14 amino acids. Written as DNA, the CDR3 is TGCAGTGCTAGGGCTAGCGGGAATACCGGGGAGCTGTTTTTT. As protein: CSARASGNTGELFF.

The CDR3 region has the DNA TGTGCCAGCACCGCAGAGATGGAGGATCAGCCCCAGCATTTT. Translating gives CASTAEMEDQPQHF. The chain combines TRBV2 with TRBJ1-5; D is unclear. The CDR3 covers 14 residues. Germline V gives CDR1 SNHLY, CDR2 FYNNEI. V was trimmed by 7 bases and J by 5 bases, leaving 15 bases between them.

This clonotype was found many times. This sequence joins TRBV28 and TRBJ2-5; tentatively, D is TRBD2 (7 bases). The CDR3 is 14 amino acids. Trimming pared 3 bases from V and 4 bases from J, leaving 12 bases between. Germline CDR1 MDHEN, CDR2 SYDVKM. CDR3 bases: TGTGCCAGCAGTTTTTCGGGGGGCCGAGAGACCCAGTACTTC. Its protein product is CASSFSGGRETQYF.

A remark on this clonotype: A much bigger clone sits one base away, suggesting this may be a read error. The V call is TRBV4-2, the J call TRBJ2-2; TRBD2 might be the D (6 bases). This CDR3 has 15 amino acids. The germline V gene has CDR1 LGHNA and CDR2 YNFKEQ. The CDR3, as DNA: TGTGCCAGCAGCCAAGATCAAACGCTAACCGGGGGGCTGTTTTTT. Its translation: CASSQDQTLTGGLFF.

The chain employs TRBV7-9 and TRBJ1-5, with D possibly TRBD1 on 5 matching bases. The CDR3 runs 15 residues. Between the trimmed V and J ends, which lost 7 bases and 5 bases, there was a span of 18 bases. Germline V gene lookup returns CDR1 SEHNR and CDR2 FQNEAQ (reference sequence). The CDR3 region is CASNLGAGRHQPQHF. In DNA form, the CDR3 reads TGTGCCAGCAACCTGGGAGCAGGGAGGCATCAGCCCCAGCATTTT.